This T cell receptor beta chain was recorded in a study of molecular identifiers for immune sequencing clone quantification. TCRdb re-called the PCR reads through MiXCR, storing one row per CDR3 protein. The sample lists some 59,000 distinct CDR3 sequences, roughly a quarter occurring once. Notes on the study in general: Jurkat TCR RNA spiked in from one cell could reportedly be detected among 1 million or so naive cells. In naive cells, clones above 20 RNA copies held under 1% of molecules, whereas in effector cells they held over 98%.

In this sample, this clonotype turned up many times. What it binds is unknown. Germline V gene data show CDR1 as SEHNR and CDR2 as FQNEAQ (reference sequence). V lost 4 bases and J lost 4; bases outside the gene matches: 9. The CDR3 length is 17 residues. Naive CD8 T cells were picked out by sorting for CD8+CD4-CCR7+CD45RA+. Sequenced material: naive CD8+ T cells from blood, with Jurkat cell RNA spiked in. Documented subset: FACS-sorted CD8+CD4-CCR7+CD45RA+ naive T cells. The receptor's source is a human donor in good health. Some libraries in this study had Jurkat cell RNA spiked in. V usage is TRBV7-9 and J usage is TRBJ2-7, with 14 positions matching TRBD2. CDR3 protein: CASSSPGLAGANYEQYF. The CDR3 DNA sequence: TGTGCCAGCAGCTCCCCGGGACTAGCGGGGGCGAATTACGAGCAGTACTTC.